This TCR beta chain was identified during a study of PD-L1 blockade in urothelial cancer (dated by TCRdb to 2016 to 2017). With respect to the entire study: Every patient began therapy in 2014 and was given atezolizumab 1,200 mg intravenously every 3 weeks. Patients had an ECOG performance status of 0 or 1 and had received between 0 and 3 prior chemotherapy regimens. About 90% of the 29 patients were males with bladder-origin urothelial cancer, and about 65% of the roughly 30 reported a prior smoking history. In the same patients, pretreatment tumors underwent whole exome sequencing and RNA sequencing in addition to TCR sequencing. Durable clinical benefit meant progression-free survival longer than 6 months, and TCR features were also tested against progression-free and overall survival. Blood samples gave median yields of around 140,000 T cells and 80,000 or so unique TCRs, along with a median clonality of about 0.084. Twenty-nine patients had pretreatment blood TCR-seq, around 25 had at least one posttreatment blood collection, and around 25 had tumor TCR-seq. Pretreatment tumor samples and matched peripheral blood, collected serially before and after atezolizumab treatment, underwent TCR sequencing. Blood samples were analyzed 3 weeks after the start of treatment (second dose) and 6 weeks after the start of treatment. The study was an exploratory multi-omic analysis of somatic, immune and clinical correlates of response to PD-L1 blockade with atezolizumab in urothelial cancer. Durable clinical benefit was achieved by nine patients and was not achieved by 20 patients.

The cohort comprised fewer than 35 patients with locally advanced or metastatic urothelial carcinoma treated at Memorial Sloan Kettering on a trial protocol. Peripheral blood mononuclear cells were collected from each patient pretreatment and during treatment, giving between 1 and 8 total time points per patient. The Qiagen DNeasy Blood extraction kit was used to purify genomic DNA from total PBMCs and tumor samples. Collected pretreatment and during treatment, PBMCs were isolated and stored as previously described. There are 15 amino acids in the CDR3, from cysteine to phenylalanine inclusive. Of all the DNA, just the CDR3 is kept, 45 bases in frame from base 1. Trimming leaves V shorter by 4 bases and J shorter by 2 bases, with the junction holding 3 bases beyond the gene matches. CDR1 is given as SGHRS and CDR2 as YFSETQ, both from the germline V gene. Synthetic TCR analog templates were spiked into each PCR to estimate absolute template abundance from read counts. The immunoSEQ assay was used to amplify TCRbeta CDR3 regions from genomic DNA with bias-controlled V and J gene primers. Rearranged TCRbeta segments were sequenced at approximately 20X coverage. The authors' pipeline ran thus. Sequencing errors were corrected by clustering, and CDR3s were annotated against IMGT so that V, D and J genes could be assigned. Downstream analyses used only productive TCRbeta rearrangements, leaving out any out-of-frame or stop-codon sequences. Clonality was computed as one minus Shannon entropy normalized by the log of the number of unique productive sequences. Fisher's exact test with Benjamini-Hochberg correction, at a threshold of adjusted p below 0.01, was used to find clones that differed between time points or between blood and tumor. TCRdb mirrors the immuneACCESS table, restricted to in-frame sequences. Some clones are absent from its copies; in checked studies, under half trace to an unresolved V gene, and the reason for the others is unknown. From that table come the V and J calls and clone size; the DNA was used to work out D and trimming. This sample comprises approximately 100,000 clones, approximately 85% of them detected only once. The top ten clonotypes cover more than 2% of the sample.

General findings and caveats noted by the study authors: Small sample size (n ≈ 30) and many exploratory analyses mean the results are intended to be hypothesis-generating. Improved progression-free and overall survival was found to be associated with pretreatment peripheral blood TCR clonality below the median. At 3 weeks after the start of treatment, tumor-associated TCR clones in peripheral blood had expanded more in patients with durable benefit (n ≈ 20, p = 0.022).

Points on this clone: Its antigen specificity is not known. Base qualities are not provided; no much larger clone lies one nucleotide away.

This specimen consisted of PBMCs, obtained around atezolizumab (anti-PD-L1) treatment. Recombination joined TRBV5-1 with TRBJ1-3; 10 of the junction bases match TRBD1. The TCR originated in a man in his forties or fifties with urothelial cancer. Read as DNA, the sequence is TGCGCCAGCAGCGCCGGACAGGGGGCTGGAAACACCATATATTTT. Its product reads: CASSAGQGAGNTIYF.